A single sample gave rise to the 9 T cell receptor beta chains below, sequenced in a study of blood T cell repertoires in COVID-19 (dated by TCRdb to about 2020). The library relied on the immunoSEQ multiplex PCR assay. TCRdb mirrors the immuneACCESS table, restricted to in-frame sequences. Some clones are absent from its copies; in checked studies, under half trace to an unresolved V gene, and the reason for the others is unknown. The sample profile shows about 270,000 clones; about 91% of them were found once. The top ten constitute roughly 2.8% of the sample. Sequenced sample: PBMCs or T cells enriched from blood (not recorded which). The receptors originated from a man aged 35-49 years who had been exposed to COVID-19.

J is TRBJ2-5 and V is TRBV5-1; 8 nucleotides line up with TRBD2. Trimming at V came to 4 bases and at J to 3 bases, leaving 11 bases not matched to a gene. Germline-derived CDR1 and CDR2 are SGHRS and YFSETQ. CDR3 length: 16 residues. CDR3 nucleotides: TGCGCCAGCAGCCAAGACTGGACTAGCCGAAAAGAGACCCAGTACTTC. Translation gives CASSQDWTSRKETQYF.

The CDR3 sequence is CASHKQGGVTYGYTF. CDR3 in DNA: TGTGCCAGCCATAAGCAGGGGGGTGTCACCTATGGCTACACCTTC. This chain joins TRBV28 and TRBJ1-2; 7 nucleotides match TRBD1. Germline CDR1 reads MDHEN; CDR2 reads SYDVKM. The CDR3 is 15 residues long. Losses at the gene ends were 8 bases for V and 4 bases for J; bases not matched to a gene: 13.

This rearrangement joins TRBV19 to TRBJ2-2, with a weak D call TRBD1 (5 bases). The CDR3 extends over 14 amino acids. V was cut by 5 bases and J by 4 bases, with 11 bases left in between. Germline V lookup: CDR1 LNHDA, CDR2 SQIVND (reference sequence). CDR3 nucleotides: TGTGCCAGTAGTTTCGCCCAGGGCACCGGGGAGCTGTTTTTT. It yields the protein CASSFAQGTGELFF. The full variable domain, rest sourced from reference TRBV19 and TRBJ2-2, is DGGITQSPKYLFRKEGQNVTLSCEQNLNHDAMYWYRQDPGQGLRLIYYSQIVNDFQKGDIAEGYSVSREKKESFPLTVTSAQKNPTAFYLCASSFAQGTGELFFGEGSRLTVL.

The chain carries TRBV6-5 and TRBJ2-1; 8 bases fit TRBD2. This CDR3 region has 15 residues. Germline CDR1 MNHEY, CDR2 SVGAGI. Germline trimming cut 6 bases from V and 2 bases from J; bases unmatched to any gene: 6. DNA of the CDR3: TGTGCCAGCAGCGAGAGCGGGAGAGCCTACAATGAGCAGTTCTTC. Amino acid sequence: CASSESGRAYNEQFF.

V usage is TRBV11-2 and J usage is TRBJ2-7; D is undetermined. Matching the DNA end better, TRBJ2-5 makes the J call doubtful. The CDR3 totals 13 residues. The V gene's germline CDR1 is SGHAT and CDR2 FQNNGV. The CDR3 loop is CASSLDAAETQYF. CDR3 DNA sequence: TGTGCCAGCAGCTTAGATGCAGCGGAGACCCAGTACTTC.

The chain is built from TRBV6-5 and TRBJ1-5; 7 bases map to TRBD1. V shed 5 bases, J shed 0 bases, and the junction held 4 bases outside the gene matches. This CDR3 is built from 15 residues. Germline V gene sequence: CDR1 MNHEY, CDR2 SVGAGI. The CDR3, as DNA: TGTGCCAGCAGTCAGGGGGGAAATAGCAATCAGCCCCAGCATTTT. Translating it yields CASSQGGNSNQPQHF.

The chain recombines TRBV3-1 (or the pseudogene TRBV3-2) with TRBJ1-2; D is ambiguous. The CDR3 extends over 14 amino acids. Germline-derived CDR1 and CDR2 are LGHDT and YNNKEL (reference sequence). V was trimmed by 3 bases and J by 7 bases, leaving 15 bases between them. The CDR3 region is CASSHRLAEGGYTF. In nucleotides, the CDR3 is TGTGCCAGCAGCCACCGCCTGGCGGAGGGTGGCTACACCTTC.

V gene TRBV5-4 combines with J gene TRBJ2-2, with 9 bases identical to TRBD1. Losses at the gene ends were 3 bases for V and 2 bases for J; bases not matched to a gene: 2. The V gene's germline CDR1 is SGHNT and CDR2 YYREEE (reference sequence). The CDR3 spans 15 residues. CDR3 sequence reads: CASSWGQGNTGELFF. The CDR3 bases are TGTGCCAGCAGCTGGGGACAGGGCAACACCGGGGAGCTGTTTTTT.

The rearrangement uses TRBV19 and TRBJ1-3; TRBD1 agrees at 8 bases. Germline CDR1 reads LNHDA; CDR2 reads SQIVND (reference sequence). This CDR3 is built from 15 residues. The junction had 5 bases not matched to a gene; V was cut back by 5 bases and J by 2 bases. This chain's CDR3 is CASSAEQGAGNTIYF. The CDR3 DNA reads as TGTGCCAGTAGTGCAGAACAGGGGGCTGGAAACACCATATATTTT.